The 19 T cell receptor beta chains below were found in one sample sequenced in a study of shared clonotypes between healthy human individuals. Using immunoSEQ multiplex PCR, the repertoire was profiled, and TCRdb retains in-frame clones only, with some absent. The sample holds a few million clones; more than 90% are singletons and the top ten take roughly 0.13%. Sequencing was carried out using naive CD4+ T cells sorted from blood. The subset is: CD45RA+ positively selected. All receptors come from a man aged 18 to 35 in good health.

CDR3 residues: CASSHGTGVSGANVLTF. The CDR3 region has the DNA TGTGCCAGCAGCCATGGGACAGGGGTCTCTGGGGCCAACGTCCTGACTTTC. This chain links TRBV14 with TRBJ2-6, with 10 bases matching TRBD1. The J segment lost 0 bases and the V segment lost 3 bases, leaving 2 bases of the junction unmatched. The V gene's germline CDR1 is SGHDN and CDR2 FVKESK. The CDR3 spans 17 residues.

CDR3 amino acids: CASSNGLASDTQYF. CDR3 in DNA: TGTGCCAGTAGTAACGGACTAGCCTCAGATACGCAGTATTTT. The chain has TRBV19 and TRBJ2-3, with TRBD2 matching 8 bases. The CDR3 spans 14 residues. CDR1 is LNHDA, CDR2 SQIVND, per germline (reference sequence). V lost 4 bases, J lost 4 bases, and 4 bases stayed unmatched.

The CDR3 spells CASSRQVNYGYTF. The CDR3 DNA is TGTGCCAGTAGTCGACAGGTTAACTATGGCTACACCTTC. The V gene is TRBV19, the J gene TRBJ1-2; D possibly corresponds to TRBD1 (6 bases). Per the germline V gene, CDR1 is LNHDA and CDR2 is SQIVND (reference sequence). The CDR3 totals 13 residues. V was shortened by 5 bases and J by 1 base, with 8 bases between the two germline ends.

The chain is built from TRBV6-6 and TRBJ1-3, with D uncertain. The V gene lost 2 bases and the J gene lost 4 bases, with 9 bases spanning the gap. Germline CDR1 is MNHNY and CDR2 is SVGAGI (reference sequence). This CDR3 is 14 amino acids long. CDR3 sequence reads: CASSYITSGNTIYF. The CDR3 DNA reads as TGTGCCAGCAGTTACATAACGTCCGGAAACACCATATATTTT.

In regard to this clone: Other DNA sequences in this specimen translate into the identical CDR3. The DNA for the CDR3 is TGTGCCTGGAGTGTACACAGGGCAAACTATGGCTACACCTTC. This encodes CAWSVHRANYGYTF. V is TRBV30 and J is TRBJ1-2; D is possibly TRBD1 (6 bases). This CDR3 has 14 residues. The V gene's germline CDR1 is GTSNPN and CDR2 SVGIG (reference sequence). With 0 bases removed from V and 2 bases from J, the gap between germline ends came to 10 bases.

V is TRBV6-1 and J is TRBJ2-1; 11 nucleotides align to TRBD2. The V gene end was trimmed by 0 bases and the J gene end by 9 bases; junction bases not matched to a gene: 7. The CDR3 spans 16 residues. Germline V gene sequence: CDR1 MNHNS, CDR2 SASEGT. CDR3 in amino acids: CASSEAPLAGGFEQFF. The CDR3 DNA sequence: TGTGCCAGCAGTGAAGCGCCCCTAGCGGGAGGTTTTGAGCAGTTCTTC.

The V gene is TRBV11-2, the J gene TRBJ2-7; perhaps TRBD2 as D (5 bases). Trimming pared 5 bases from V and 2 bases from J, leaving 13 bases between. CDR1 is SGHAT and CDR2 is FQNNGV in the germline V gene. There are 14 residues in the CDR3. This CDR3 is CASSATWGAYEQYF. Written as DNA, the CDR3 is TGTGCCAGCAGCGCGACGTGGGGAGCCTACGAGCAGTACTTC.

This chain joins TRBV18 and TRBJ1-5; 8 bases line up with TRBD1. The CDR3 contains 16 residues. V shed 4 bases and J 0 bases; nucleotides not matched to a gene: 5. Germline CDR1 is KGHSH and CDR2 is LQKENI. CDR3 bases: TGTGCCAGCTCACTCCAGGACAGGGCTAGCAATCAGCCCCAGCATTTT. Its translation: CASSLQDRASNQPQHF. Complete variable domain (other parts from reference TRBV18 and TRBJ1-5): NAGVMQNPRHLVRRRGQEARLRCSPMKGHSHVYWYRQLPEEGLKFMVYLQKENIIDESGMPKERFSAEFPKEGPSILRIQQVVRGDSAAYFCASSLQDRASNQPQHFGDGTRLSIL.

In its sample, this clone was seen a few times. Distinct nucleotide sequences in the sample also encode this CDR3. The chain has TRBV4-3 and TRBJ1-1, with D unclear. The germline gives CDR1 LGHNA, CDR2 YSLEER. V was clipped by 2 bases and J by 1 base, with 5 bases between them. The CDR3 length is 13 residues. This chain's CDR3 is CASSQQENTEAFF. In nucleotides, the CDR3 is TGCGCCAGCAGCCAACAGGAGAACACTGAAGCTTTCTTT.

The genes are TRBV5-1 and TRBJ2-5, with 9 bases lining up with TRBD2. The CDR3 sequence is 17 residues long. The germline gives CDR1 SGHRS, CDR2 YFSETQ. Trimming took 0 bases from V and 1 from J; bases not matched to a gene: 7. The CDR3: CASSLAAGGHTQETQYF. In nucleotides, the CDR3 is TGCGCCAGCAGCTTGGCCGCGGGGGGGCACACCCAAGAGACCCAGTACTTC.

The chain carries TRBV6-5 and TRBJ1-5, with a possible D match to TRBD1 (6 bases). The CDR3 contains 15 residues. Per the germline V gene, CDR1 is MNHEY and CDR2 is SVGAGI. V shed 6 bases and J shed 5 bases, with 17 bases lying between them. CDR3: CASSFTGNGDQPQHF. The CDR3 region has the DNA TGTGCCAGCAGCTTCACAGGGAACGGGGATCAGCCCCAGCATTTT.

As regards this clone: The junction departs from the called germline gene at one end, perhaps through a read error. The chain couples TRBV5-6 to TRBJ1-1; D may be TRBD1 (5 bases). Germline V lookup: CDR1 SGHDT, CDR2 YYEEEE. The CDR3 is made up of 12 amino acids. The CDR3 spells CASSLGGADAFF. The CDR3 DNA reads TGTGCCAGCAGCTTGGGAGGGGCTGACGCTTTCTTT.

The CDR3 loop is CASSLTGGGSNEQFF. As DNA, the CDR3 is TGCGCCAGCAGCCTTACTGGCGGGGGTAGCAATGAGCAGTTCTTC. The V gene is TRBV4-1, the J gene TRBJ2-1; TRBD2 aligns across 7 bases. The CDR3 contains 15 residues. V shed 4 bases and J 6 bases; nucleotides not matched to a gene: 9. Germline CDR1 reads MGHRA; CDR2 reads YSYEKL.

The CDR3 bases are TGCGCCAGCAGCGCTCCGGGAGGTGCTTCACCCCTCCACTTT. Protein: CASSAPGGASPLHF. The rearrangement uses TRBV5-1 and TRBJ1-6, with unresolved D. The germline V and J ends were trimmed by 4 bases and 9 bases, with 14 bases remaining between them. The CDR3 extends over 14 amino acids. CDR1 is SGHRS and CDR2 is YFSETQ in the germline V gene.

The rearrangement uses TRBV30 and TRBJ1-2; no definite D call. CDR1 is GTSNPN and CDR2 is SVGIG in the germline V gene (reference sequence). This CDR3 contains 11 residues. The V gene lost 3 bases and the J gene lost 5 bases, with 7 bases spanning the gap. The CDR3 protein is CAWRQLYGYTF. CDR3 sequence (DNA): TGTGCCTGGAGGCAGTTATATGGCTACACCTTC.

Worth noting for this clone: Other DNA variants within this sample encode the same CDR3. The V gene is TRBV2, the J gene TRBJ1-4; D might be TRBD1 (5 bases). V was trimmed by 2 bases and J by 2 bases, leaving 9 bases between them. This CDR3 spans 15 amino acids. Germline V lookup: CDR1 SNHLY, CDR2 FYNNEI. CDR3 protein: CASSEQGSTNEKLFF. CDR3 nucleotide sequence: TGTGCCAGCAGTGAACAGGGAAGTACTAATGAAAAACTGTTTTTT. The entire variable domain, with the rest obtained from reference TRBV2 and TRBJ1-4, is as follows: EPEVTQTPSHQVTQMGQEVILRCVPISNHLYFYWYRQILGQKVEFLVSFYNNEISEKSEIFDDQFSVERPDGSNFTLKIRSTKLEDSAMYFCASSEQGSTNEKLFFGSGTQLSVL.

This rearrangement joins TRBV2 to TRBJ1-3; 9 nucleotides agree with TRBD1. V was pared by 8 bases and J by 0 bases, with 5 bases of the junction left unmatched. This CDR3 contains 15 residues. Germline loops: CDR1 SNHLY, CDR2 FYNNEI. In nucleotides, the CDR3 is TGTGCCAGCCGGGACAGGGCTTTCTCTGGAAACACCATATATTTT. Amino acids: CASRDRAFSGNTIYF.

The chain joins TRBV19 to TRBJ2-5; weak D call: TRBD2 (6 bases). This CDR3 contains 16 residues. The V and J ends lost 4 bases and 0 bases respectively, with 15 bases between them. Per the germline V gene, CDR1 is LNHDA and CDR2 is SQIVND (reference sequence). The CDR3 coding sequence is TGTGCCAGTAGTACCCGCGGGACGATGTACCAAGAGACCCAGTACTTC. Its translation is CASSTRGTMYQETQYF. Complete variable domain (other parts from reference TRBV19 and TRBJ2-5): DGGITQSPKYLFRKEGQNVTLSCEQNLNHDAMYWYRQDPGQGLRLIYYSQIVNDFQKGDIAEGYSVSREKKESFPLTVTSAQKNPTAFYLCASSTRGTMYQETQYFGPGTRLLVL.

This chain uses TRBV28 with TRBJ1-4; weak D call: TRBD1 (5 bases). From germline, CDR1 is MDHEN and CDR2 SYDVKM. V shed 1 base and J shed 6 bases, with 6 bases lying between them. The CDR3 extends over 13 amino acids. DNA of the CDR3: TGTGCCAGCAGTTTATTGGGGGATGAAAAACTGTTTTTT. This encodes CASSLLGDEKLFF.